What follows are 27 T cell receptor beta chains derived from one specimen sequenced in a study of regulatory T cells in long-lasting Graves disease. Time point here: persistent/refractory GD, antithyroid drugs over 5 years with positive TRAb. PBMC-extracted RNA yielded the TCR library. Construction of TCR beta libraries relied on iRepertoire HTBI primers and on Arm-PCR targeting CDR3 regions. TCRdb fed the multiplex PCR reads into MiXCR, producing one record per CDR3 protein. The sample consists of 400,000 to 500,000 distinct CDR3 sequences, around a fifth of them appearing once. This specimen was peripheral blood mononuclear cells (PBMCs), taken when the disease was refractory, from a patient treated with antithyroid drugs. The receptors originated from a female donor with Graves disease.

This clonotype has at least ten counts. In DNA, the CDR3 is TGCAGCGTTGGGAGCGGGAGCTCCTACGAGCAGTACTTC. This encodes CSVGSGSSYEQYF. The rearrangement links TRBV29-1 to TRBJ2-7, with 8 nucleotides matching TRBD2. The CDR3 consists of 13 residues. Germline V gene data show CDR1 as SQVTM and CDR2 as ANQGSEA. J gave up 0 bases and V 4 bases, and 2 bases lay outside the gene matches.

This clonotype occurred once. This chain joins TRBV6-1 and TRBJ1-5; D is ambiguous. This CDR3 region has 13 residues. Germline V gene data show CDR1 as MNHNS and CDR2 as SASEGT. Trimming took 4 bases from V and 5 from J, leaving 9 bases between them. The CDR3 DNA follows: TGTGCCAGCAGTGCAGAGAGGGATCAGCCCCAGCATTTT. The encoded protein is CASSAERDQPQHF.

The chain recombines TRBV15 with TRBJ1-5, with D possibly matching TRBD1 (5 bases). The V and J ends lost 0 bases and 0 bases respectively, with 12 bases between them. Germline-derived CDR1 and CDR2 are LNHNV and YYDKDF (reference sequence). The CDR3 is 17 residues long. CDR3 DNA: TGTGCCACCAGCAGAGATCAGGGCTGGTATAGCAATCAGCCCCAGCATTTT. It yields the protein CATSRDQGWYSNQPQHF.

The sample holds one count of this clonotype. The CDR3 DNA reads as TGTGCCAGCAGTTACGACGGGTGGAATGAGCAGTTCTTC. This encodes CASSYDGWNEQFF. This chain connects TRBV6-5 to TRBJ2-1; unclear D gene. Per the germline V gene, CDR1 is MNHEY and CDR2 is SVGAGI. CDR3 length equals 13 residues. The germline V and J ends were trimmed by 2 bases and 7 bases, with 9 bases remaining between them.

This clonotype was recorded at least ten times. V is TRBV7-8 and J is TRBJ1-6; D remains ambiguous. The CDR3 totals 14 residues. V lost 1 base, J lost 9 bases, and 10 bases lay in between. The germline V gene encodes CDR1 SGHVS and CDR2 FQNEAQ. Here the CDR3 reads CASSLEGSSSPLHF. The CDR3 coding sequence is TGTGCCAGCAGCTTAGAAGGTTCGAGTTCACCCCTCCACTTT.

This clonotype has at least ten counts. The chain joins TRBV28 to TRBJ1-6, with unresolved D. This CDR3 is 14 amino acids long. Germline CDR1 reads MDHEN; CDR2 reads SYDVKM. Trimming shortened V by 6 bases and J by 3 bases, and 9 bases separated the two germline ends. Here the CDR3 DNA reads TGTGCCAGCAGCCGGGCCGACTATAATTCACCCCTCCACTTT. This sequence encodes CASSRADYNSPLHF.

The chain is built from TRBV20-1 and TRBJ2-1, with TRBD2 identical over 7 bases. This CDR3 is built from 15 residues. V lost 0 bases to trimming and J lost 4 bases; unmatched junction nucleotides: 6. Germline V CDR1 and CDR2: DFQATT, SNEGSKA (reference sequence). In nucleotides, the CDR3 is TGCAGTGCTAGAGACCCCCTAGCGGCTTACAATGAGCAGTTCTTC. Its translation is CSARDPLAAYNEQFF.

In DNA, the CDR3 is TGCAGTGCTAGGCCGGGACTAGCGGTAGAGACCCAGTACTTC. As protein: CSARPGLAVETQYF. V is TRBV20-1 and J is TRBJ2-5; 11 bases line up with TRBD2. The CDR3 totals 14 residues. Losses at the gene ends were 3 bases for V and 4 bases for J; bases not matched to a gene: 4. CDR1 and CDR2 from the germline V gene are DFQATT and SNEGSKA (reference sequence).

Only a few counts were recorded for this clonotype. The V and J genes are TRBV6-1 and TRBJ2-7; the match to TRBD2 covers 9 bases. The CDR3 has 16 amino acids. The germline CDR1 and CDR2 sequences are MNHNS and SASEGT. The junction had 11 bases not matched to a gene; V was cut back by 6 bases and J by 2 bases. The CDR3 DNA sequence: TGTGCCAGCAGAGCAATTCTAGCGGGGAGAACCTACGAGCAGTACTTC. It yields the protein CASRAILAGRTYEQYF.

This chain uses TRBV5-1 with TRBJ2-5; D may be TRBD2 (6 bases). The germline V gene has CDR1 SGHRS and CDR2 YFSETQ. V lost 5 bases and J 1 base, leaving 12 bases between the germline ends. The CDR3 extends over 14 amino acids. The CDR3 coding sequence is TGCGCCAGCAGACAGCCGGGAGTCCAAGAGACCCAGTACTTC. Protein: CASRQPGVQETQYF.

The CDR3 region has the DNA TGTGCCACCAGCATGGAGATAGGGTCCCAGTACTTC. Protein product: CATSMEIGSQYF. The chain couples TRBV15 to TRBJ2-5, with unresolved D. The V gene lost 4 bases and the J gene lost 9 bases, with 12 bases spanning the gap. The CDR3 spans 12 residues. Germline CDR1 LNHNV, CDR2 YYDKDF (reference sequence).

In nucleotides, the CDR3 is TGTGCCAGCAGCTACAGAGACAGATTCACAGATACGCAGTATTTT. It encodes CASSYRDRFTDTQYF. V usage is TRBV7-2 and J usage is TRBJ2-3; D may be TRBD1 (5 bases). CDR3 length equals 15 residues. V dropped 4 bases and J dropped 2 bases, with 13 bases sitting between them. Per germline, CDR1 SGHTA and CDR2 FQGNSA. Full variable domain (missing parts from reference TRBV7-2 and TRBJ2-3): GAGVSQSPSNKVTEKGKDVELRCDPISGHTALYWYRQSLGQGLEFLIYFQGNSAPDKSGLPSDRFSAERTGGSVSTLTIQRTQQEDSAVYLCASSYRDRFTDTQYFGPGTRLTVL.

The gene calls are TRBV19 and TRBJ1-5; D uncertain. The CDR3 sequence is 14 residues long. V lost 7 bases and J 1 base, leaving 11 bases between the germline ends. Germline V gene sequence: CDR1 LNHDA, CDR2 SQIVND (reference sequence). The CDR3 coding sequence is TGTGCCAGTACCCCCCGAGGCAGCAATCAGCCCCAGCATTTT. It encodes CASTPRGSNQPQHF. Variable domain in full (rest from reference TRBV19 and TRBJ1-5): DGGITQSPKYLFRKEGQNVTLSCEQNLNHDAMYWYRQDPGQGLRLIYYSQIVNDFQKGDIAEGYSVSREKKESFPLTVTSAQKNPTAFYLCASTPRGSNQPQHFGDGTRLSIL.

Only a few counts were recorded for this clonotype. The chain carries TRBV3-1 and TRBJ2-7; D is uncertain. Germline CDR1 reads LGHDT; CDR2 reads YNNKEL (reference sequence). V dropped 4 bases and J dropped 3 bases, with 13 bases sitting between them. The CDR3 runs 14 residues. The CDR3 DNA is TGTGCCAGCAGCCTCACGCCGCAAAGCTACGAGCAGTACTTC. It encodes CASSLTPQSYEQYF.

This clonotype has a handful of counts. The chain is built from TRBV18 and TRBJ2-5; the D gene is possibly TRBD2 (6 bases). This CDR3 has 16 residues. Germline values: CDR1 KGHSH, CDR2 LQKENI. V was pared by 2 bases and J by 5 bases, with 18 bases between. The CDR3 coding sequence is TGTGCCAGCTCACCAAGCCCAGGGAGGTCCGGGGAGACCCAGTACTTC. This translates into CASSPSPGRSGETQYF.

CDR3 coding DNA: TGCGCCAGCAGCTTGCGGGCAGGGGACGGTGGCTACACCTTC. It encodes CASSLRAGDGGYTF. This chain links TRBV5-1 with TRBJ1-2, with D perhaps TRBD1 (6 bases). Germline V gives CDR1 SGHRS, CDR2 YFSETQ. CDR3 length: 14 amino acids. V was cut by 1 base and J by 7 bases, with 14 bases left in between.

The chain carries TRBV9 and TRBJ1-1; D possibly corresponds to TRBD1 (5 bases). Trimming took off 3 bases at V and 3 bases at J, with 12 bases between the two ends. The CDR3 loop spans 14 amino acids. Germline V lookup: CDR1 SGDLS, CDR2 YYNGEE. The CDR3 DNA reads TGTGCCAGCAGCGCTCAGGGTTCCCACACTGAAGCTTTCTTT. The encoded protein is CASSAQGSHTEAFF. Supplemented by reference TRBV9 and TRBJ1-1, the full variable domain reads DSGVTQTPKHLITATGQRVTLRCSPRSGDLSVYWYQQSLDQGLQFLIQYYNGEERAKGNILERFSAQQFPDLHSELNLSSLELGDSALYFCASSAQGSHTEAFFGQGTRLTVV.

This clonotype was recorded many times. The chain recombines TRBV6-1 with TRBJ1-1; TRBD1 is a possible D gene (5 bases). This CDR3 has 15 amino acids. V lost 6 bases and J lost 0, with 14 bases in between. Germline V CDR1 and CDR2: MNHNS, SASEGT. The CDR3 nucleotides are TGTGCCAGCAGCACCTCCGGGGGGGTGAACACTGAAGCTTTCTTT. As protein: CASSTSGGVNTEAFF.

Turning to this clonotype: This may arise from a read error, as a much more abundant clone is one base away. Lacking the conserved final phenylalanine or tryptophan, this CDR3 likely reflects a read error. The chain combines TRBV2 with TRBJ2-7; the match to TRBD1 covers 9 bases. CDR1 SNHLY and CDR2 FYNNEI come from the germline V gene. This CDR3 is built from 13 residues. V trimming: 6 bases; J trimming: 4 bases; junction bases outside the gene matches: 4. CDR3 DNA sequence: TGTGCCAGCAGGGACAGGGGAGGTTACGAGCAGTACTCC. Residues: CASRDRGGYEQYS.

This clonotype was picked up a small number of times. Here the CDR3 reads CSARDSLDSYEQYF. CDR3 DNA: TGCAGTGCTAGAGATTCGCTGGACAGCTACGAGCAGTACTTC. The chain carries TRBV20-1 and TRBJ2-7, with D perhaps TRBD1 (6 bases). This CDR3 spans 14 amino acids. The germline V and J ends were trimmed by 0 bases and 3 bases, with 12 bases remaining between them. Germline V gene lookup returns CDR1 DFQATT and CDR2 SNEGSKA (reference sequence).

In its sample, this clonotype was seen a few times. The chain joins TRBV27 to TRBJ1-6; 7 nucleotides align to TRBD1. Germline trimming cut 5 bases from V and 9 bases from J; bases unmatched to any gene: 7. CDR3 length equals 14 residues. Germline loops: CDR1 MNHEY, CDR2 SMNVEV (reference sequence). CDR3 DNA sequence: TGTGCCAGCAGTCTCGACAGGGCGGCTTCACCCCTCCACTTT. Translating gives CASSLDRAASPLHF.

The chain couples TRBV14 to TRBJ2-7; D may correspond to TRBD1 or TRBD2 (6 bases each). CDR3 length equals 14 residues. V was cut by 3 bases and J by 7 bases, with 16 bases left in between. Germline assignment: CDR1 SGHDN and CDR2 FVKESK. The CDR3, as DNA: TGTGCCAGCAGCCACCGGGGGCGCATGGGGGAGCAGTACTTC. The encoded protein is CASSHRGRMGEQYF.

This clonotype was recorded at least ten times. V gene TRBV24-1 combines with J gene TRBJ2-7; 7 nucleotides line up with TRBD1. Per germline, CDR1 KGHDR and CDR2 SFDVKD. V trimming: 4 bases; J trimming: 3 bases; junction bases outside the gene matches: 5. This CDR3 has 14 amino acids. CDR3 region: CATSDPDRSYEQYF. The DNA for the CDR3 is TGTGCCACCAGTGACCCGGACAGGAGCTACGAGCAGTACTTC.

The V and J genes are TRBV12-3 or TRBV12-4 and TRBJ2-7; D remains unclear. The CDR3 consists of 13 residues. Trimming removed 5 bases at V and 5 bases at J, with 13 bases between. The CDR3 DNA reads as TGTGCCAGCAGTCCCGGTCTTCGGCACGAGCAGTACTTC. This translates into CASSPGLRHEQYF.

This clonotype has just a few counts. This rearrangement joins TRBV3-1 to TRBJ2-2; the D call may be TRBD1 or TRBD2 (6 bases each). The germline V and J ends were trimmed by 6 bases and 9 bases, with 20 bases remaining between them. CDR3 size: 15 residues. Germline CDR1 is LGHDT and CDR2 is YNNKEL (reference sequence). Written as DNA, the CDR3 is TGTGCCAGCAGTCGCGGGACATCCGGTCCCCGGGAGCTGTTTTTT. Translation gives CASSRGTSGPRELFF.

This clonotype was observed a few times. CDR3 nucleotides: TGTGCCATCAGTGATCGGGGACAGAATAATTCACCCCTCCACTTT. Protein product: CAISDRGQNNSPLHF. The V call is TRBV10-3, the J call TRBJ1-6; 7 positions match TRBD1. J gave up 5 bases and V 3 bases, and 4 bases lay outside the gene matches. CDR1 ENHRY and CDR2 SYGVKD come from the germline V gene. The CDR3 totals 15 residues.

In this sample, this clonotype turned up many times. At one end the junction does not follow the germline gene, possibly because of a read error. V is TRBV28 and J is TRBJ1-4; a possible D gene is TRBD1 (5 bases). The CDR3 is made up of 14 amino acids. Germline CDR1 MDHEN, CDR2 SYDVKM. In DNA, the CDR3 is TGTGCCAGCTGCCCCTTGTGGGAAGGGGACGAGGTCCTTTTT. Its translation is CASCPLWEGDEVLF.